These 10 T cell receptor beta chains originate from one sample sequenced in a study of T cells in Graves' hyperthyroidism and ophthalmopathy. Researchers took RNA transcripts and amplified the TCR beta CDR3 regions from them. The TCR CDR3 was amplified in a first-round RT-PCR using the HTBI primer set. TCRdb reprocessed the multiplex PCR reads via MiXCR and lists one record per CDR3 protein. The repertoire has around 240,000 distinct CDR3 sequences, less than 20% of them found once; the top ten carry 28%. Sequenced input: blood. The receptors here all came from a woman younger than 30 with Graves' ophthalmopathy.

In this sample, this clonotype turned up a few times. The V call is TRBV10-3, the J call TRBJ2-2, with D perhaps matching TRBD2 (6 bases). There are 14 residues in the CDR3. Germline CDR1 is ENHRY and CDR2 is SYGVKD. V was shortened by 7 bases and J by 2 bases, with 11 bases between the two germline ends. CDR3 DNA sequence: TGTGCCATCATGTCTAGCGAAAACACCGGGGAGCTGTTTTTT. As protein: CAIMSSENTGELFF.

Ten or more counts support this clonotype. The V gene is TRBV6-1, the J gene TRBJ1-2; TRBD1 matches at 10 bases. With V trimmed by 5 bases and J by 1 base, 10 bases remained unmatched. The CDR3 covers 17 residues. The germline V gene encodes CDR1 MNHNS and CDR2 SASEGT. The CDR3 loop reads CASSRTRQGAVNYGYTF. The CDR3 DNA reads as TGTGCCAGCAGTAGAACCCGACAGGGGGCGGTTAACTATGGCTACACCTTC.

In this sample, this clonotype turned up many times. The chain carries TRBV4-2 and TRBJ1-2, with D perhaps matching TRBD1 (5 bases). The CDR3 has 13 amino acids. Germline CDR1 and CDR2: LGHNA and YNFKEQ. Trimming took 0 bases from V and 4 from J, leaving 6 bases between them. CDR3: CASSQDGGYGYTF. The CDR3 DNA is TGTGCCAGCAGCCAAGATGGGGGCTATGGCTACACCTTC.

V usage is TRBV2 and J usage is TRBJ2-7, with 9 bases aligning to TRBD2. The CDR3 has 14 amino acids. J gave up 3 bases and V 7 bases, and 7 bases lay outside the gene matches. Germline V lookup: CDR1 SNHLY, CDR2 FYNNEI. CDR3 in DNA: TGTGCCAGCATGCTAGCGGGGACCTTCTACGAGCAGTACTTC. The encoded protein is CASMLAGTFYEQYF.

This clonotype showed up many times. CDR3 DNA: TGTGCCAGCAGCCAAGCGAGGGACAGCCCTAGTGAAGCTTTCTTT. Translated: CASSQARDSPSEAFF. The J gene is TRBJ1-1, the V gene TRBV4-2; 7 nucleotides agree with TRBD1. J gave up 7 bases and V 1 base, and 9 bases lay outside the gene matches. CDR3 size: 15 residues. Germline lookup yields CDR1 LGHNA and CDR2 YNFKEQ.

This clonotype was observed many times. The rearrangement joins TRBV15 to TRBJ1-1; 8 bases agree with TRBD1. The CDR3 totals 13 residues. Losses at the gene ends were 0 bases for V and 10 bases for J; bases not matched to a gene: 4. The germline V gene has CDR1 LNHNV and CDR2 YYDKDF (reference sequence). In nucleotides, the CDR3 is TGTGCCACCAGCAGAGATCGTGGGACAGGAGCTTTCTTT. The encoded protein is CATSRDRGTGAFF.

This clonotype was detected ten times or more. J is TRBJ2-3 and V is TRBV11-3, with D hard to call. The V gene lost 5 bases and the J gene lost 6 bases, with 15 bases spanning the gap. The CDR3 extends over 14 amino acids. Germline CDR1 reads SGHNT; CDR2 reads YENEEA. CDR3 DNA sequence: TGTGCCAGCAGCCTGACAACCGCCCCGGATACGCAGTATTTT. Its translation is CASSLTTAPDTQYF.

This clonotype was seen at least ten times. This rearrangement joins TRBV4-2 to TRBJ1-5; D is unresolved. Between the trimmed V and J ends, which lost 0 bases and 0 bases, there was a span of 6 bases. Germline lookup yields CDR1 LGHNA and CDR2 YNFKEQ. CDR3 length: 15 residues. The CDR3 loop is CASSQDHSSNQPQHF. CDR3 DNA: TGTGCCAGCAGCCAAGATCACAGTAGCAATCAGCCCCAGCATTTT.

This clonotype appeared many times. This chain links TRBV6-1 with TRBJ2-1, with 9 bases lining up with TRBD2. The CDR3 totals 13 residues. Germline lookup yields CDR1 MNHNS and CDR2 SASEGT. The junction had 6 bases not matched to a gene; V was cut back by 6 bases and J by 9 bases. The DNA of the CDR3 is TGTGCCAGCAGACAGGGACTAGCTGTTGAGCAGTTCTTC. It codes for CASRQGLAVEQFF.

The gene calls are TRBV7-9 and TRBJ1-2; a possible D gene is TRBD1 (6 bases). V shed 5 bases and J shed 8 bases, with 18 bases lying between them. Germline-derived CDR1 and CDR2 are SEHNR and FQNEAQ (reference sequence). This CDR3 comprises 14 residues. This CDR3 is CASSLPGGGKGYTF. CDR3 DNA: TGTGCCAGCAGCCTTCCGGGGGGGGGCAAGGGCTACACCTTC.